This T cell receptor (beta chain) was observed in a study of blood T cell repertoires in COVID-19. Background on the study: Material from acute and convalescent COVID-19 was sourced from the United States, Italy and Spain.

There are 15 residues in the CDR3. Trimming took 0 bases from V and 4 from J, leaving 12 bases between them. Germline values: CDR1 SGHTA, CDR2 FQGNSA. Methods used by the authors: Amplification with reference gene primers provided the estimates of nucleated cell counts. TCRdb's copy holds only in-frame clones and misses some; the assay was immunoSEQ multiplex PCR. That table furnishes V, J and clone size, whereas the DNA furnished D and trimming. The sample has approximately 200,000 clones, approximately 85% seen once; the top ten hold over 2.5%. The V and J genes are TRBV7-2 and TRBJ1-1, with unresolved D. Sequencing was carried out using peripheral blood. This receptor was taken from a man aged 55 to 70 with acute or convalescent COVID-19. This CDR3 reads CASSLATIGGTEAFF. The CDR3, as DNA: TGTGCCAGCAGCTTAGCTACCATCGGCGGCACTGAAGCTTTCTTT.